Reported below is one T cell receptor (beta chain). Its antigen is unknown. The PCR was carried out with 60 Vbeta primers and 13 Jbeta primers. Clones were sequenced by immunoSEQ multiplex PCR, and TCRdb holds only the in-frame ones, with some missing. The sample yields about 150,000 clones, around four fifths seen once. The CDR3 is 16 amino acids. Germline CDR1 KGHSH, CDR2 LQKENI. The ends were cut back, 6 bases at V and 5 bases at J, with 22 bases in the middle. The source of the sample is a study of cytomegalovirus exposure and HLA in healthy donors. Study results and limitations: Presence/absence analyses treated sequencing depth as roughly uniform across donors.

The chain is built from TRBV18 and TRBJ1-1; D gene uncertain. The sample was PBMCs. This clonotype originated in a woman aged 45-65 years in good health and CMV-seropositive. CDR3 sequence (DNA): TGTGCCAGCTCTCTTTCCATCGGGGAAAGGCTAACTGAAGCTTTCTTT. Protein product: CASSLSIGERLTEAFF.